The next 5 T cell receptor beta chains were all read from a single sample in a study of cytomegalovirus exposure and HLA in healthy donors. PCR used 60 Vbeta primers and 13 Jbeta primers. Measured with immunoSEQ multiplex PCR; TCRdb has only the in-frame clones, and not every one. The sample lists about 160,000 clones; approximately 70% were seen once. The material sequenced was PBMCs. Receptor source: a man aged 35 to 55 in good health and CMV-seropositive.

The chain has TRBV5-1 and TRBJ2-3; TRBD2 agrees at 7 bases. The CDR3 is made up of 17 amino acids. Trimming at V came to 4 bases and at J to 6 bases, leaving 17 bases not matched to a gene. CDR1 SGHRS and CDR2 YFSETQ come from the germline V gene. For the CDR3, the DNA is TGCGCCAGCAGCCTCCAACCGAGCGGGGCGACTGTGGATACGCAGTATTTT. Its protein product is CASSLQPSGATVDTQYF. The entire variable domain, with the rest obtained from reference TRBV5-1 and TRBJ2-3, is as follows: KAGVTQTPRYLIKTRGQQVTLSCSPISGHRSVSWYQQTPGQGLQFLFEYFSETQRNKGNFPGRFSGRQFSNSRSEMNVSTLELGDSALYLCASSLQPSGATVDTQYFGPGTRLTVL.

The chain recombines TRBV4-3 with TRBJ1-6; possible D gene TRBD1, 6 bases. The CDR3 has 14 amino acids. CDR1 is LGHNA and CDR2 is YSLEER in the germline V gene. Trimming removed 1 base at V and 7 bases at J, with 8 bases between. CDR3 nucleotide sequence: TGCGCCAGCAGCCAAGGGGGGCTAAATTCACCCCTCCACTTT. It specifies CASSQGGLNSPLHF.

There are a few counts of this clone. The chain combines TRBV7-9 with TRBJ2-7, with D possibly matching TRBD1 (6 bases). V was trimmed by 1 base and J by 11 bases, leaving 12 bases between them. Germline CDR1 and CDR2: SEHNR and FQNEAQ (reference sequence). This CDR3 is built from 12 residues. CDR3 nucleotide sequence: TGTGCCAGCAGCTTAGGTAGGGGGAGAGAGTACTTC. Amino acid sequence: CASSLGRGREYF.

The chain combines TRBV5-4 with TRBJ2-5, with D perhaps TRBD1 (6 bases). CDR1 and CDR2 from the germline V gene are SGHNT and YYREEE (reference sequence). The CDR3 consists of 15 residues. The germline V and J ends were trimmed by 0 bases and 2 bases, with 11 bases remaining between them. The CDR3 here is CASSLGQEQQETQYF. The CDR3 DNA is TGTGCCAGCAGCTTGGGACAGGAACAGCAAGAGACCCAGTACTTC. Full variable domain (outside the CDR3, taken from reference TRBV5-4 and TRBJ2-5): ETGVTQSPTHLIKTRGQQVTLRCSSQSGHNTVSWYQQALGQGPQFIFQYYREEENGRGNFPPRFSGLQFPNYSSELNVNALELDDSALYLCASSLGQEQQETQYFGPGTRLLVL.

As concerns this clone: One end of the junction varies from germline; a read error may be responsible. V gene TRBV5-1 combines with J gene TRBJ2-1; the D is unclear. The germline CDR1 and CDR2 sequences are SGHRS and YFSETQ. This CDR3 has 14 residues. The CDR3, as DNA: TGCGCCAGCAGCCCCTCCCCAACATACATTGAGCAGTTCTTC. Its translation is CASSPSPTYIEQFF.